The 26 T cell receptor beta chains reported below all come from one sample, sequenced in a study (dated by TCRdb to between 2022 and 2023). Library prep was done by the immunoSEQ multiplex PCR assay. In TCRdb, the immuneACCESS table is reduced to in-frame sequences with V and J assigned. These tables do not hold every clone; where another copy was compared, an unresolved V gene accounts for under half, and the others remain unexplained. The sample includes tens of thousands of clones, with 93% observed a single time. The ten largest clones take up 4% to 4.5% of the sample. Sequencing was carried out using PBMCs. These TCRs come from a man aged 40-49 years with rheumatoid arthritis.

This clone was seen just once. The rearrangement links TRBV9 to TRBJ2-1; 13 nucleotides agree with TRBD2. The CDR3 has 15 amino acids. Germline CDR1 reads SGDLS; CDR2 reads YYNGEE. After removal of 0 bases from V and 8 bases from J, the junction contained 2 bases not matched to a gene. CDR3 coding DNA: TGTGCCAGCAGCGTAGTGACTAGCGGGAGGCATGAGCAGTTCTTC. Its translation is CASSVVTSGRHEQFF. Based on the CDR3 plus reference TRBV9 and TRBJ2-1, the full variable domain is DSGVTQTPKHLITATGQRVTLRCSPRSGDLSVYWYQQSLDQGLQFLIQYYNGEERAKGNILERFSAQQFPDLHSELNLSSLELGDSALYFCASSVVTSGRHEQFFGPGTRLTVL.

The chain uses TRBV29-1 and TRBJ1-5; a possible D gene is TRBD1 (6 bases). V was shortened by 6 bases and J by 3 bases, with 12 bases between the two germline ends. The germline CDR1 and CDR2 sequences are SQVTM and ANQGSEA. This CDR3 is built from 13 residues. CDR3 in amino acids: CSVARGTNQPQHF. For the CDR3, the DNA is TGCAGCGTGGCCAGGGGTACCAATCAGCCCCAGCATTTT.

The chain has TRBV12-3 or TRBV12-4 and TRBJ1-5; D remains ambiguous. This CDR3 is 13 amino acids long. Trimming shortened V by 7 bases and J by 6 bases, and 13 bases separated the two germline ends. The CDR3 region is CASTNSGGQPQHF. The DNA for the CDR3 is TGTGCCAGCACCAATTCGGGAGGTCAGCCCCAGCATTTT.

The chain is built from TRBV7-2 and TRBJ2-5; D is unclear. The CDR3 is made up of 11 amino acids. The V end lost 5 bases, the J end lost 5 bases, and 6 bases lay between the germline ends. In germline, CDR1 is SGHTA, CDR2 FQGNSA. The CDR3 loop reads CASSNLETQYF. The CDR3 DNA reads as TGTGCCAGCAGCAATTTGGAGACCCAGTACTTC.

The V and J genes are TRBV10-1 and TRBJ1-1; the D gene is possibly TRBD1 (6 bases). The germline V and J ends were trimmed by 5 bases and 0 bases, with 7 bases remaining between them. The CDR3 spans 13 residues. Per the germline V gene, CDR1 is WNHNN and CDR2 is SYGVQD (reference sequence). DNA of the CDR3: TGCGCCAGCAGTAGGACAGTGAACACTGAAGCTTTCTTT. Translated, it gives CASSRTVNTEAFF.

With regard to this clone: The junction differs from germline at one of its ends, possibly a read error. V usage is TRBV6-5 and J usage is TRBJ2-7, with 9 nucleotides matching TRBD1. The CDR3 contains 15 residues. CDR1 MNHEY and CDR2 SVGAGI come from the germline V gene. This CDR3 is CASKEPGQGIPEWHF. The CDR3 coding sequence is TGTGCCAGCAAAGAACCGGGACAGGGTATCCCCGAGTGGCACTTC.

The CDR3 nucleotides are TGTGCCAGCAGCACGCTCTCTGGGGGCACAGATACGCAGTATTTT. It is translated as CASSTLSGGTDTQYF. This chain uses TRBV9 with TRBJ2-3; the D is unclear. V lost 4 bases, J lost 1 base, and 13 bases lay in between. Germline values: CDR1 SGDLS, CDR2 YYNGEE. The CDR3 contains 15 residues. Supplemented by reference TRBV9 and TRBJ2-3, the full variable domain reads DSGVTQTPKHLITATGQRVTLRCSPRSGDLSVYWYQQSLDQGLQFLIQYYNGEERAKGNILERFSAQQFPDLHSELNLSSLELGDSALYFCASSTLSGGTDTQYFGPGTRLTVL.

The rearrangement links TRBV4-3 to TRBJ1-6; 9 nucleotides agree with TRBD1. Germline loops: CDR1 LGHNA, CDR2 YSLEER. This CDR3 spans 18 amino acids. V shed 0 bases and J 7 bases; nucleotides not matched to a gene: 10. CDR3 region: CASSQEGSRTGVNSPLHF. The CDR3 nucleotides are TGCGCCAGCAGCCAAGAAGGCTCAAGGACAGGGGTAAATTCACCCCTCCACTTT.

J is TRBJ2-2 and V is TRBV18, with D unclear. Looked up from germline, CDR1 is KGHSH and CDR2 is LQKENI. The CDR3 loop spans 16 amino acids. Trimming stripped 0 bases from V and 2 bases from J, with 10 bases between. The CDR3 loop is CASSPPPLANTGELFF. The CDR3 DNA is TGTGCCAGCTCACCACCCCCCTTGGCTAACACCGGGGAGCTGTTTTTT.

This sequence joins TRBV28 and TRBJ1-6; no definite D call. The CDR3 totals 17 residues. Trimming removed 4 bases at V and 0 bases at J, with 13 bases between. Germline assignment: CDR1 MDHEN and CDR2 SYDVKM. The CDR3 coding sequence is TGTGCCAGCAGTTCTCTGAAGATTTCCTCCTATAATTCACCCCTCCACTTT. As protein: CASSSLKISSYNSPLHF.

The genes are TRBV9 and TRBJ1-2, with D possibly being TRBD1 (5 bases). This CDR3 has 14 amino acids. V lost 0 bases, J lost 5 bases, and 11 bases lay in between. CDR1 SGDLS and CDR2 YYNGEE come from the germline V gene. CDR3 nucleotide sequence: TGTGCCAGCAGCGTAGACGGGACGCCGTATGGCTACACCTTC. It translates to CASSVDGTPYGYTF.

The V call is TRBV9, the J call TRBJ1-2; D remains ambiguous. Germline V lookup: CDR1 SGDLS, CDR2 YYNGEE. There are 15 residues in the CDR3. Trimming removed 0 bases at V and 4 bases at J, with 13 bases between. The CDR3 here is CASSVEDLSSYGYTF. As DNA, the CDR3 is TGTGCCAGCAGCGTAGAGGACCTAAGTAGCTATGGCTACACCTTC.

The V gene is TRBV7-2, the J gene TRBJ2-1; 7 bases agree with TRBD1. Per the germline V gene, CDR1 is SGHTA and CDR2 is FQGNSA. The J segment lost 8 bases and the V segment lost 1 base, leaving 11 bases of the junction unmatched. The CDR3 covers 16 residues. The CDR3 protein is CASSLVRDRIWDEQFF. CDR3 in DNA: TGTGCCAGCAGCTTAGTTAGGGACAGAATCTGGGATGAGCAGTTCTTC.

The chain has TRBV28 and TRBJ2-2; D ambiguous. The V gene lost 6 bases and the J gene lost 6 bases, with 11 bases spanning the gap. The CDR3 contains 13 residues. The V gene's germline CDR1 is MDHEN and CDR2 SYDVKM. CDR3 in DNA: TGTGCCAGCAGCCGGCTTCAGGCCGGGGAGCTGTTTTTT. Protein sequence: CASSRLQAGELFF.

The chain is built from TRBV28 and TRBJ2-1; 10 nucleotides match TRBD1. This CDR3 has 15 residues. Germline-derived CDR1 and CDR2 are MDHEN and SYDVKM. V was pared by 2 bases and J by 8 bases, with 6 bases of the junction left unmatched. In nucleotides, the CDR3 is TGTGCCAGCAGTTTAATGGGGACAGGGGCGTATGAGCAGTTCTTC. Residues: CASSLMGTGAYEQFF.

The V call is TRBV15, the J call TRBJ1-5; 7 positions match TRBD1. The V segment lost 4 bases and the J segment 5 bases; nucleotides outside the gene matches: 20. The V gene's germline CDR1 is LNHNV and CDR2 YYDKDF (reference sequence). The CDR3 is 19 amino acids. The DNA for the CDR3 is TGTGCCACCAGCAAAAAGACAGGGATCCACCTGATGGGGTATCAGCCCCAGCATTTT. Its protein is CATSKKTGIHLMGYQPQHF.

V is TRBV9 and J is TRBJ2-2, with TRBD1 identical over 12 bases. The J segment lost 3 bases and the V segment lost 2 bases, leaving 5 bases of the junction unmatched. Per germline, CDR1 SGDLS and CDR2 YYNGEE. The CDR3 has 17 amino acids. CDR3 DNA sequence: TGTGCCAGCAGCGTCGGGACAGGGGGCTTGCACACCGGGGAGCTGTTTTTT. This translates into CASSVGTGGLHTGELFF.

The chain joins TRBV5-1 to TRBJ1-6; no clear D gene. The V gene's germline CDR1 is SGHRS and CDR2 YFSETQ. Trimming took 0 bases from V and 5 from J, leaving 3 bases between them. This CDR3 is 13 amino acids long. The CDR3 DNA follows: TGCGCCAGCAGCTTGGGGAATAATTCACCCCTCCACTTT. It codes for CASSLGNNSPLHF.

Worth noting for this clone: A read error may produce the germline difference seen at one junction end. In DNA, the CDR3 is TGTGCCAGCAGCTTCGAGAATCAGTCCCAGCATTTT. Its protein product is CASSFENQSQHF. The chain has TRBV5-5 and TRBJ1-5; no reliable D call. The CDR3 runs 12 residues. Per germline, CDR1 SGHKS and CDR2 YYEKEE (reference sequence).

The CDR3 nucleotides are TGTGCCAGCAGCCGAAACGGGGCAACTAATGAAAAACTGTTTTTT. It encodes CASSRNGATNEKLFF. The chain joins TRBV27 to TRBJ1-4; D remains ambiguous. The CDR3 is 15 residues long. CDR1 is MNHEY and CDR2 is SMNVEV in the germline V gene (reference sequence). V dropped 6 bases and J dropped 0 bases, with 11 bases sitting between them.

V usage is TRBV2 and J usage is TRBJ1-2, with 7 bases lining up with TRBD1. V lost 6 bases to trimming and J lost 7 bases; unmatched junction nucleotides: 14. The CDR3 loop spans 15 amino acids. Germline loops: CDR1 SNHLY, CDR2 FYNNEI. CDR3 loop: CASRAGRQGVSGYTF. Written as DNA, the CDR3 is TGTGCCAGCAGGGCGGGTAGACAGGGAGTATCTGGCTACACCTTC.

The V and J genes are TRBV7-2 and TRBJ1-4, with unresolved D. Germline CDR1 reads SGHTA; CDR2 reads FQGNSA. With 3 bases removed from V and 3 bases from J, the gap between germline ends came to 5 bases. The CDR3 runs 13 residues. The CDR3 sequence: CASSFDPNEKLFF. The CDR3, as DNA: TGTGCCAGCAGCTTTGACCCTAATGAAAAACTGTTTTTT. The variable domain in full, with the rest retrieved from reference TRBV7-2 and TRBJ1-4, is GAGVSQSPSNKVTEKGKDVELRCDPISGHTALYWYRQSLGQGLEFLIYFQGNSAPDKSGLPSDRFSAERTGGSVSTLTIQRTQQEDSAVYLCASSFDPNEKLFFGSGTQLSVL.

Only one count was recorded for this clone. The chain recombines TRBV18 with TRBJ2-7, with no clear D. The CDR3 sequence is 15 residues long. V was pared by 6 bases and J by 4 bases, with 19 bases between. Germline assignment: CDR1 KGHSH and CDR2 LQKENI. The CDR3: CASSRGPGPEYEQYF. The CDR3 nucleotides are TGTGCCAGCTCGCGAGGTCCCGGGCCAGAATACGAGCAGTACTTC.

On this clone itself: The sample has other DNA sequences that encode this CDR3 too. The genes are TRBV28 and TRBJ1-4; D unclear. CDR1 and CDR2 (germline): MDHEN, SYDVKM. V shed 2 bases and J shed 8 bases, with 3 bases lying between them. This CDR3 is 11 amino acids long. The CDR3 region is CASSLEEKLFF. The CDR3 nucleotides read TGTGCCAGCAGTTTAGAAGAAAAACTGTTTTTT.

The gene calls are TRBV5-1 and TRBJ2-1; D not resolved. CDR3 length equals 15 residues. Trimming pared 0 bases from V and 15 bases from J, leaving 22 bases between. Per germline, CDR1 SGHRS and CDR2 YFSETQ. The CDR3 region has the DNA TGCGCCAGCAGCTTGGCCGACACTTCCAAGCTTCGCGGGTTCTTC. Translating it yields CASSLADTSKLRGFF.

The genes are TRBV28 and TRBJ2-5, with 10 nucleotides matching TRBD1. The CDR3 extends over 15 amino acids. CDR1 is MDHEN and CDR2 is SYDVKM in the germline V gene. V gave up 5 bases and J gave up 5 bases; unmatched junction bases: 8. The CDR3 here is CASSLGTGVWETQYF. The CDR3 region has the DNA TGTGCCAGCAGTCTGGGGACAGGGGTGTGGGAGACCCAGTACTTC.